This TCR beta chain came from a study of cytomegalovirus exposure and HLA in healthy donors. Overall study: A later analysis reported the same platform for the 90 to 150 validation repertoires and the roughly 650 first-cohort repertoires.

The donors were in the roughly 130-subject validation cohort, distinct from the approximately 700-subject first cohort. Only in-frame clones appear in the TCRdb table, and some are missing; sequencing was by immunoSEQ multiplex PCR. The sample has approximately 180,000 clones, around 86% seen once. The clonotype originates from a man aged 18-30 years in good health and CMV-seropositive. The specimen was PBMCs.

The CDR3 DNA reads as TGTGCCAGCAGCCCGGGGGGCGACATCTCCACCGAGCAGTACTTC. Its translation is CASSPGGDISTEQYF. The rearrangement uses TRBV9 and TRBJ2-7; D is perhaps TRBD2 (7 bases). This CDR3 is 15 amino acids long. In germline, CDR1 is SGDLS, CDR2 YYNGEE. With 4 bases removed from V and 6 bases from J, the gap between germline ends came to 20 bases.